These 18 T cell receptor beta chains were sequenced from one sample in a study of blood T cells in healthy people across ages. Sample-barcoded 5' priming and a J-beta primer mix drove a second PCR of roughly 7 to 11 cycles. TCRdb re-called the 5' RACE reads through MiXCR, storing one row per CDR3 protein. The table has some 730,000 distinct CDR3 sequences, about 24% seen once; the top ten hold less than 25%. Input material: blood. These receptors all come from an older man in good health.

This clonotype was detected a few times. The CDR3 DNA follows: TGTGCCAGCAGTTACAACTCCTATAATTCACCCCTCCACTTT. Its protein is CASSYNSYNSPLHF. The V call is TRBV27, the J call TRBJ1-6; D is uncertain. The CDR3 is 14 residues long. Trimming removed 4 bases at V and 0 bases at J, with 4 bases between. Germline-derived CDR1 and CDR2 are MNHEY and SMNVEV (reference sequence).

At least ten counts were recorded for this clonotype. The rearrangement links TRBV29-1 to TRBJ1-2; D not resolved. The CDR3 is 12 residues long. CDR1 is SQVTM and CDR2 is ANQGSEA in the germline V gene. Trimming pared 4 bases from V and 3 bases from J, leaving 9 bases between. CDR3 in DNA: TGCAGCGTTGGCGGCGGGGACTATGGCTACACCTTC. Amino acids: CSVGGGDYGYTF.

This clonotype was seen repeatedly, ten times or more. The chain is built from TRBV6-5 and TRBJ1-2; unclear D gene. The germline gives CDR1 MNHEY, CDR2 SVGAGI. Trimming pared 2 bases from V and 6 bases from J, leaving 10 bases between. This CDR3 has 13 residues. The CDR3 here is CASSYRAGNGYTF. For the CDR3, the DNA is TGTGCCAGCAGTTACAGGGCCGGTAATGGCTACACCTTC.

The V call is TRBV12-3 or TRBV12-4, the J call TRBJ2-1, with 8 bases matching TRBD1. This CDR3 contains 14 residues. With 7 bases clipped from V and 4 bases from J, the junction kept 6 bases outside the gene matches. CDR3 sequence reads: CASIEDRAYNEQFF. In nucleotides, the CDR3 is TGTGCCAGCATCGAGGACAGGGCATACAATGAGCAGTTCTTC.

The chain carries TRBV25-1 and TRBJ2-1, with D possibly being TRBD1 (8 bases). CDR1 is MGHDK, CDR2 SYGVNS, per germline. CDR3 length: 15 amino acids. Trimming left V 1 base short and J 8 bases short, with 15 bases between. Here the CDR3 reads CASSESGQGGDEQFF. The CDR3 DNA follows: TGTGCCAGCAGTGAATCCGGACAGGGAGGGGATGAGCAGTTCTTC. Together with reference TRBV25-1 and TRBJ2-1, the CDR3 gives the full variable domain: EADIYQTPRYLVIGTGKKITLECSQTMGHDKMYWYQQDPGMELHLIHYSYGVNSTEKGDLSSESTVSRIRTEHFPLTLESARPSHTSQYLCASSESGQGGDEQFFGPGTRLTVL.

This chain links TRBV20-1 with TRBJ1-1, with D perhaps TRBD1 (5 bases). V gave up 6 bases and J gave up 2 bases, with 13 bases separating them. This CDR3 comprises 13 residues. Germline V CDR1 and CDR2: DFQATT, SNEGSKA (reference sequence). CDR3 sequence: CSASDTPNTEAFF. CDR3 in DNA: TGCAGTGCCTCGGACACCCCTAACACTGAAGCTTTCTTT.

The chain uses TRBV5-1 and TRBJ1-4, with D unresolved. Germline CDR1 reads SGHRS; CDR2 reads YFSETQ. Trimming took off 0 bases at V and 8 bases at J, with 11 bases between the two ends. CDR3 size: 14 residues. For the CDR3, the DNA is TGCGCCAGCAGCTTGGGGGCGGTCGGCGAAAAACTGTTTTTT. It translates to CASSLGAVGEKLFF. Drawing the rest from reference TRBV5-1 and TRBJ1-4, the complete variable domain is KAGVTQTPRYLIKTRGQQVTLSCSPISGHRSVSWYQQTPGQGLQFLFEYFSETQRNKGNFPGRFSGRQFSNSRSEMNVSTLELGDSALYLCASSLGAVGEKLFFGSGTQLSVL.

In its sample, this clonotype was seen a few times. This rearrangement joins TRBV11-3 to TRBJ2-1, with D tentatively TRBD2 (5 bases). CDR1 and CDR2 from the germline V gene are SGHNT and YENEEA. This CDR3 is built from 13 residues. V gave up 5 bases and J gave up 4 bases, with 9 bases separating them. CDR3 in amino acids: CASSQTKYNEQFF. The CDR3, as DNA: TGTGCCAGCAGCCAGACTAAGTACAATGAGCAGTTCTTC.

This clonotype has a handful of counts. The J gene is TRBJ2-2, the V gene TRBV25-1; TRBD2 might be the D (7 bases). With 4 bases removed from V and 6 bases from J, the gap between germline ends came to 15 bases. CDR3 length equals 15 residues. The germline gives CDR1 MGHDK, CDR2 SYGVNS. Written as DNA, the CDR3 is TGTGCCAGCAGTGCGGGGGGCGCCCTGGCCGGGGAGCTGTTTTTT. Protein sequence: CASSAGGALAGELFF.

In its sample, this clonotype was seen many times. Mismatch with germline at one junction end may stem from a read error. The V call is TRBV5-1, the J call TRBJ1-4; possible D gene TRBD1, 6 bases. The CDR3 extends over 15 amino acids. Per the germline V gene, CDR1 is SGHRS and CDR2 is YFSETQ. CDR3 loop: CASSLVQGTNEKLFF. The CDR3 DNA is TGTGCCAGCAGCTTGGTACAGGGCACAAATGAAAAACTGTTTTTT.

The chain is built from TRBV7-2 and TRBJ2-3; a possible D gene is TRBD2 (6 bases). The CDR3 runs 16 residues. Germline V gene data show CDR1 as SGHTA and CDR2 as FQGNSA. The V end lost 3 bases, the J end lost 2 bases, and 15 bases lay between the germline ends. The CDR3 DNA follows: TGTGCCAGCAGCTTCCCTAGCGTCACCTCCACAGATACGCAGTATTTT. This gives the protein CASSFPSVTSTDTQYF.

There are many counts of this clonotype. The chain is built from TRBV7-8 and TRBJ2-7; 8 nucleotides line up with TRBD1. Germline CDR1 is SGHVS and CDR2 is FQNEAQ. Unmatched junction bases numbered 8, after V lost 1 base and J lost 0 bases. This CDR3 contains 17 residues. This CDR3 reads CASSLDGQGSSSYEQYF. In DNA form, the CDR3 reads TGTGCCAGCAGCTTAGACGGACAGGGATCATCCTCCTACGAGCAGTACTTC.

J is TRBJ2-3 and V is TRBV7-9; 7 bases align to TRBD2. Germline V gene lookup returns CDR1 SEHNR and CDR2 FQNEAQ (reference sequence). This CDR3 comprises 16 residues. J lost 2 bases, V lost 3 bases, and 8 bases had no gene match. The CDR3 spells CASSFPQAGITDTQYF. The CDR3 nucleotides are TGTGCCAGCAGCTTCCCCCAAGCGGGAATCACAGATACGCAGTATTTT.

In its sample, this clonotype was seen a few times. The chain has TRBV5-1 and TRBJ1-1; D uncertain. This CDR3 region has 16 residues. V lost 4 bases, J lost 3 bases, and 19 bases lay in between. Germline loops: CDR1 SGHRS, CDR2 YFSETQ. The CDR3 spells CASSPLPAGRDTEAFF. The CDR3 DNA is TGCGCCAGCAGCCCTCTTCCGGCGGGAAGGGACACTGAAGCTTTCTTT.

The genes are TRBV28 and TRBJ2-6; D possibly uses TRBD1 or TRBD2 (5 bases each). Germline CDR1 and CDR2: MDHEN and SYDVKM. The CDR3 is made up of 16 amino acids. V shed 1 base and J shed 0 bases, with 7 bases lying between them. The CDR3 DNA is TGTGCCAGCAGTTTATTCGGGGCCTCTGGGGCCAACGTCCTGACTTTC. Its translation: CASSLFGASGANVLTF.

This clonotype was seen a handful of times. The CDR3 is CASRRPGAVDPQHF. Here the CDR3 DNA reads TGTGCCAGCAGGCGACCGGGGGCCGTGGATCCCCAGCATTTT. The chain employs TRBV28 and TRBJ1-5; tentatively, D is TRBD1 (6 bases). Germline V gives CDR1 MDHEN, CDR2 SYDVKM. Trimming cost V 6 bases and J 10 bases, with 19 bases left between them. The CDR3 consists of 14 residues.

V usage is TRBV20-1 and J usage is TRBJ1-4, with 9 bases fitting TRBD1. The CDR3 is 15 residues long. The germline V gene has CDR1 DFQATT and CDR2 SNEGSKA (reference sequence). The V segment lost 0 bases and the J segment 11 bases; nucleotides outside the gene matches: 10. This chain's CDR3 is CSARDVSRDRDKLFF. CDR3 sequence (DNA): TGCAGTGCTAGAGACGTGTCCCGGGACAGGGACAAACTGTTTTTT.

In this sample, this clonotype turned up a few times. This sequence joins TRBV14 and TRBJ2-4; D call uncertain. Trimming shortened V by 0 bases and J by 7 bases, and 10 bases separated the two germline ends. CDR3 length equals 14 residues. Germline CDR1 reads SGHDN; CDR2 reads FVKESK. CDR3 residues: CASSQDRAQNIQYF. The CDR3 bases are TGTGCCAGCAGCCAAGATCGGGCCCAGAACATTCAGTACTTC.